This TCR beta chain was found in a study of CD8+ T cells in alopecia areata. Study-level background: Treated patients were given 5 to 10 mg oral tofacitinib twice daily. Treatment with tofacitinib (6 to 18 months) was followed by 6 months off drug. Study-wide results and caveats: Sequencing of scalp tissue also captures the resident alphabeta T cells of normal skin.

The CDR3 consists of 13 residues. The germline V and J ends were trimmed by 1 base and 10 bases, with 11 bases remaining between them. Germline CDR1 is LNHDA and CDR2 is SQIVND (reference sequence). As regards this clone: Its target is not known.

cDNA prepared by RNA extraction and subsequent reverse transcription served as the template for sequencing. Assay used: immunoSEQ multiplex PCR; TCRdb lists only in-frame clones, some missing. This table has tens of thousands of clones, around three fifths appearing once. The treatment denotes: oral pan-JAK inhibitor, 5-10 mg twice daily. The sample here was CD8+ T cells sorted from blood, taken at week 4, from a patient treated with tofacitinib. The clonotype was recovered from a human donor with alopecia areata. This chain joins TRBV19 and TRBJ2-1, with a possible D match to TRBD2 (6 bases). CDR3 bases: TGTGCCAGTAGTATAGCGGGAGCCGTGGAGCAGTTCTTC. Translating gives CASSIAGAVEQFF.